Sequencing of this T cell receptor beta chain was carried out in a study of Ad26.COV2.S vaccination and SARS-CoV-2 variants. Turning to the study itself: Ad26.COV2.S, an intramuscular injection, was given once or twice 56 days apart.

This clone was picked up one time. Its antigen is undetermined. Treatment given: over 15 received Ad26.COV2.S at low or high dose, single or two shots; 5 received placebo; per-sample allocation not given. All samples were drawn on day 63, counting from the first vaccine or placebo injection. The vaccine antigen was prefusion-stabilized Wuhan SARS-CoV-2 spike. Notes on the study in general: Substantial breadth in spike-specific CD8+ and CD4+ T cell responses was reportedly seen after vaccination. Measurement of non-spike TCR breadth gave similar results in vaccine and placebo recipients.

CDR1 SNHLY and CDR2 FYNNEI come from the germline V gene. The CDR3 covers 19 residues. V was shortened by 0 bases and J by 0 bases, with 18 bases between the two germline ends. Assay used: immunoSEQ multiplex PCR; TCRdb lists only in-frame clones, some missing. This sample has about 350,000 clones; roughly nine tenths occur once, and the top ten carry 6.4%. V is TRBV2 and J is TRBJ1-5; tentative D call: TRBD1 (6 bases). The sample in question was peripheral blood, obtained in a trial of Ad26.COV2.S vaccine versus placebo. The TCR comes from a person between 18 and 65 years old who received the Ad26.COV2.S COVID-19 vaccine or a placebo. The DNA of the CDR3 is TGTGCCAGCAGTGAAGCTACTCGAGGGGGGGTATATAGCAATCAGCCCCAGCATTTT. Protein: CASSEATRGGVYSNQPQHF.